These 3 T cell receptor beta chains originate from one sample sequenced in a study of CD8+ T cells in alopecia areata. cDNA serving as the sequencing template came from extracted, reverse transcribed RNA. This table comes from immunoSEQ multiplex PCR, and its TCRdb copy is limited to in-frame clones, with some not included. This table has roughly 220,000 clones, 66% appearing once. Regarding treatment: oral pan-JAK inhibitor, 5-10 mg twice daily. The specimen comprised CD4+ T cells sorted from blood, sampled around week 44, from a patient treated with tofacitinib. These receptors came from a human donor with alopecia areata.

CDR3 residues: CSVEGATGNTGELFF. CDR3 bases: TGCAGCGTTGAAGGGGCGACAGGGAACACCGGGGAGCTGTTTTTT. The chain has TRBV29-1 and TRBJ2-2; maybe TRBD1 (6 bases). Trimming pared 1 base from V and 1 base from J, leaving 10 bases between. This CDR3 has 15 residues. Germline lookup yields CDR1 SQVTM and CDR2 ANQGSEA.

This clone was recorded once. J is TRBJ1-2 and V is TRBV20-1, with D unresolved. The CDR3 loop spans 11 amino acids. Trimming took off 5 bases at V and 10 bases at J, with 14 bases between the two ends. In germline, CDR1 is DFQATT, CDR2 SNEGSKA (reference sequence). CDR3: CSARPDGLYTF. The CDR3 nucleotides are TGCAGTGCTCGCCCCGACGGACTCTACACCTTC.

The J gene is TRBJ2-7, the V gene TRBV4-3; D not resolved. This CDR3 is built from 13 residues. The germline V and J ends were trimmed by 4 bases and 2 bases, with 9 bases remaining between them. Looked up from germline, CDR1 is LGHNA and CDR2 is YSLEER. CDR3 protein: CASSPVGAYEQYF. CDR3 DNA: TGCGCCAGCAGCCCCGTAGGAGCCTACGAGCAGTACTTC.